This TCR beta chain comes out of a study of blood T cell repertoires in COVID-19. As for the study in general: Researchers got acute and convalescent COVID-19 samples from the United States, Italy and Spain. PBMCs, B-cell-depleted T cells, or T cells were the source of the cDNA or gDNA that made up the material.

The CDR3 extends over 13 amino acids. Germline CDR1 and CDR2: MNHEY and SVGAGI. As originally analysed: Reference gene primer amplification gave nucleated cell count estimates. Libraries were prepared by immunoSEQ multiplex PCR; TCRdb keeps only in-frame clonotypes and omits some of them. Clone size and V and J calls were adopted from that table, with D and trimming inferred from the DNA. The sample lists 85,000 to 90,000 clones; roughly 80% were seen once. In regard to this clone: A junction boundary mismatches the germline segment, possibly from a read error.

This sequence originates from a woman aged 80 or older with active or convalescent COVID-19. Specimen: peripheral blood. The chain couples TRBV6-5 to TRBJ1-5, with a weak D call TRBD1 (5 bases). CDR3 bases: TGTGCCAGTCGCGGGGGTGGCAACCAGCCCCAGCATTTT. Its translation: CASRGGGNQPQHF.